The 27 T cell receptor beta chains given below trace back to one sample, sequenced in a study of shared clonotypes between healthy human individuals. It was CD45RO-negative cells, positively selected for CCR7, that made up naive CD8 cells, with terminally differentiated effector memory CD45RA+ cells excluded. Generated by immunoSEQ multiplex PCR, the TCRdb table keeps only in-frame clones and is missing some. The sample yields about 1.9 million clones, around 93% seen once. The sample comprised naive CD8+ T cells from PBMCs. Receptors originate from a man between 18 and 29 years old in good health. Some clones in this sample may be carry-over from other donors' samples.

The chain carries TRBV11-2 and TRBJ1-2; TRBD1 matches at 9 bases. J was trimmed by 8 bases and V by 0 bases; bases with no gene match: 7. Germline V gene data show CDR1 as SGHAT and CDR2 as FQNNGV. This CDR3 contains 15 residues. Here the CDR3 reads CASSLDTGQGRGYTF. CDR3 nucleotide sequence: TGTGCCAGCAGCTTAGATACGGGACAGGGTCGCGGCTACACCTTC.

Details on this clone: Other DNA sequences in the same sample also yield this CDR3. The CDR3 DNA sequence: TGTGCCAGCAGCACGACGGGGAACACTGAAGCTTTCTTT. This codes for CASSTTGNTEAFF. This sequence joins TRBV28 and TRBJ1-1; D unresolved. Trimming took off 6 bases at V and 1 base at J, with 9 bases between the two ends. Germline loops: CDR1 MDHEN, CDR2 SYDVKM. The CDR3 length is 13 residues.

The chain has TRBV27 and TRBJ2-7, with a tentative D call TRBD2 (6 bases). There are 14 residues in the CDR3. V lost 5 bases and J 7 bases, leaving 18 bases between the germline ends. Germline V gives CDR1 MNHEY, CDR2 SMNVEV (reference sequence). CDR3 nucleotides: TGTGCCAGCAGTACGCTGGGCGGGGCTCAGGAGCAGTACTTC. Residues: CASSTLGGAQEQYF.

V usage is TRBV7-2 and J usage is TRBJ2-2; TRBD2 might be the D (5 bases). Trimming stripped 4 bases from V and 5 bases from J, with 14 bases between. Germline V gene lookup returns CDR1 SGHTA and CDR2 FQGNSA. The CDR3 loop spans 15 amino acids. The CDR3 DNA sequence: TGTGCCAGCAGCTATGAGCGGTTCAAGACCGGGGAGCTGTTTTTT. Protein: CASSYERFKTGELFF.

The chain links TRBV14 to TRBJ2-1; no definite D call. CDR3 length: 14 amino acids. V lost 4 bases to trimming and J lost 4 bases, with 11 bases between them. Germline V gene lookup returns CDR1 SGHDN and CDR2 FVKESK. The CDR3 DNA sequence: TGTGCCAGCAGCCCCGCGTGGACGTACAATGAGCAGTTCTTC. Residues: CASSPAWTYNEQFF. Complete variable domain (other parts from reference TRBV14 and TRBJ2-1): EAGVTQFPSHSVIEKGQTVTLRCDPISGHDNLYWYRRVMGKEIKFLLHFVKESKQDESGMPNNRFLAERTGGTYSTLKVQPAELEDSGVYFCASSPAWTYNEQFFGPGTRLTVL.

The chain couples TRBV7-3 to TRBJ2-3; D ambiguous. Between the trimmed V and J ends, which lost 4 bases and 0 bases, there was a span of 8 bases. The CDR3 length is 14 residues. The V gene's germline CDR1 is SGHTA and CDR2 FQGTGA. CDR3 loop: CASSSRPSTDTQYF. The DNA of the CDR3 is TGTGCCAGCAGCTCCCGCCCTAGCACAGATACGCAGTATTTT. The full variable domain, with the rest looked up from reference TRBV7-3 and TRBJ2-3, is GAGVSQTPSNKVTEKGKYVELRCDPISGHTALYWYRQSLGQGPEFLIYFQGTGAADDSGLPNDRFFAVRPEGSVSTLKIQRTERGDSAVYLCASSSRPSTDTQYFGPGTRLTVL.

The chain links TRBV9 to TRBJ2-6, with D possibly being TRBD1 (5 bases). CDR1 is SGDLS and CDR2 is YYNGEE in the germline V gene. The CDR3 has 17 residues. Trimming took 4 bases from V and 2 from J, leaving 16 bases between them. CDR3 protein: CASSLPGISAGANVLTF. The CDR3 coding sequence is TGTGCCAGCAGCCTCCCAGGGATCAGTGCTGGGGCCAACGTCCTGACTTTC.

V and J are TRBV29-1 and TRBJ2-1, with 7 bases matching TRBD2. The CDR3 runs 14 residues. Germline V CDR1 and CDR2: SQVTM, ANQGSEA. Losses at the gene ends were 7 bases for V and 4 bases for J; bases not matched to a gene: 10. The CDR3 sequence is CSARASGLYNEQFF. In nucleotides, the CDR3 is TGCAGCGCCCGGGCTAGCGGTTTATACAATGAGCAGTTCTTC.

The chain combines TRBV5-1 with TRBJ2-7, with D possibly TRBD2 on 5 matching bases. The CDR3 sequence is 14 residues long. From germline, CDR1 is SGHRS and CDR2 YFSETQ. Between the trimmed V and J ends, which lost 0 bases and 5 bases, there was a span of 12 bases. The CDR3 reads CASSLGRGWDEQYF. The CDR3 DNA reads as TGCGCCAGCAGCTTGGGAAGAGGGTGGGACGAGCAGTACTTC.

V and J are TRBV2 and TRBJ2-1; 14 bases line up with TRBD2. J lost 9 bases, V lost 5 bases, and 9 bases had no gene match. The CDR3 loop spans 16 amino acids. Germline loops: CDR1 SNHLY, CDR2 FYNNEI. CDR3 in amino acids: CASSPPGLAGVREQFF. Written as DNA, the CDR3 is TGTGCCAGCAGTCCACCGGGACTAGCGGGAGTGCGTGAGCAGTTCTTC.

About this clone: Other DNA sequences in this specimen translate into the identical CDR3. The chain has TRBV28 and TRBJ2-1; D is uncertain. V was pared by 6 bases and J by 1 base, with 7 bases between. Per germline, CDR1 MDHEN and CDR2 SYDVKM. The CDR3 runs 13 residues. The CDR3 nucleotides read TGTGCCAGCAGCTCTAGTTCCTACAATGAGCAGTTCTTC. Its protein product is CASSSSSYNEQFF.

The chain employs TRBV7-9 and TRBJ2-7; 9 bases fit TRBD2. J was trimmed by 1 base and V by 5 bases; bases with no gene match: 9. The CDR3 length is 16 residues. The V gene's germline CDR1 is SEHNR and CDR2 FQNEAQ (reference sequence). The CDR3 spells CASSTLTSGKSYEQYF. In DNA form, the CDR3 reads TGTGCCAGCAGCACTTTGACTAGCGGAAAATCCTACGAGCAGTACTTC.

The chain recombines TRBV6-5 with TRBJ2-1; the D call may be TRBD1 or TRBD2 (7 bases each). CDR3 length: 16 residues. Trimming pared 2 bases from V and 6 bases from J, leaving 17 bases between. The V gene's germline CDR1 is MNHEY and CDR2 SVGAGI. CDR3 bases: TGTGCCAGCAGTTACGGTACAGGGGAGGGTCCCAATGAGCAGTTCTTC. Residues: CASSYGTGEGPNEQFF.

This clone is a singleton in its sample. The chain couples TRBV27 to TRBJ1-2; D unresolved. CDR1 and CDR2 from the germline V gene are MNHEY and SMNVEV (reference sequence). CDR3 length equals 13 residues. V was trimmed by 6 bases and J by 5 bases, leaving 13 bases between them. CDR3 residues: CASRPVGSYGYTF. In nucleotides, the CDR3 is TGTGCCAGCAGGCCAGTCGGAAGTTATGGCTACACCTTC.

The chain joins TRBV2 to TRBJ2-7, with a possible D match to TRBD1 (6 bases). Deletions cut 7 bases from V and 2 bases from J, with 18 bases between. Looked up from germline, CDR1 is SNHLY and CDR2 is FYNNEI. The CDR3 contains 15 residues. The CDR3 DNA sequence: TGTGCCAGCATCCTAAACAGGGAAGGGACCTACGAGCAGTACTTC. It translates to CASILNREGTYEQYF.

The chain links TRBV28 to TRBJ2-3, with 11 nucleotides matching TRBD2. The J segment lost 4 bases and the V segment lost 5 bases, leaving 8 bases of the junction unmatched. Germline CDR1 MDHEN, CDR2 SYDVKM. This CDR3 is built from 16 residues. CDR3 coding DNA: TGTGCCAGCAGTCCGCTTAGCGGGAGGGCCGCAGATACGCAGTATTTT. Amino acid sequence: CASSPLSGRAADTQYF.

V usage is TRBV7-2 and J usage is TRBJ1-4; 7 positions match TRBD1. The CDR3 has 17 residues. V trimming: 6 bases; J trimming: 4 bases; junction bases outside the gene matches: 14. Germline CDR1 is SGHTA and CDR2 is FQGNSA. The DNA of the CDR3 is TGTGCCAGCAGGACAGGGTCATTTCGGACAGATAATGAAAAACTGTTTTTT. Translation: CASRTGSFRTDNEKLFF.

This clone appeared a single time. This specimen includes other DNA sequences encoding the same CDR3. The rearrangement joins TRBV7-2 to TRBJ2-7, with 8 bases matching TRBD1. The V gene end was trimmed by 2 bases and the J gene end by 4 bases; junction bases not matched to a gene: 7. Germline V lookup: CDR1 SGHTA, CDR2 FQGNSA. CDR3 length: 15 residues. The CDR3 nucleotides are TGTGCCAGCAGCTTAAGCGCAGGGGGCTCTTACGAGCAGTACTTC. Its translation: CASSLSAGGSYEQYF.

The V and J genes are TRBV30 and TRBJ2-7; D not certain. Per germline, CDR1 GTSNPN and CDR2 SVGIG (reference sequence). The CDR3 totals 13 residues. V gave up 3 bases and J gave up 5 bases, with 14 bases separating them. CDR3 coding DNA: TGTGCCTGGAGGCGTAGGATTACCGACGAGCAGTACTTC. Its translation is CAWRRRITDEQYF.

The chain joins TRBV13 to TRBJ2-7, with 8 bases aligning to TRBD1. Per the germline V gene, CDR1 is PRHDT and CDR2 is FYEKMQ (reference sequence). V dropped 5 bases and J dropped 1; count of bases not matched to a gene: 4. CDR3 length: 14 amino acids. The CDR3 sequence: CASSNRDRSYEQYF. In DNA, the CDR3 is TGTGCCAGCAGCAACCGGGACAGGTCCTACGAGCAGTACTTC. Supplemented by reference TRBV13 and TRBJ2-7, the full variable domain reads AAGVIQSPRHLIKEKRETATLKCYPIPRHDTVYWYQQGPGQDPQFLISFYEKMQSDKGSIPDRFSAQQFSDYHSELNMSSLELGDSALYFCASSNRDRSYEQYFGPGTRLTVT.

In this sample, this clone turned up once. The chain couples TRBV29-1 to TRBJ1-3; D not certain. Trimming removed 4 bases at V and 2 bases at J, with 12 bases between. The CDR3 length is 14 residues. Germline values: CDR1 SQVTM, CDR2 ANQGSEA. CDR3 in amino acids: CSVASVRAGNTIYF. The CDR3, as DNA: TGCAGCGTTGCCTCGGTTCGGGCTGGAAACACCATATATTTT.

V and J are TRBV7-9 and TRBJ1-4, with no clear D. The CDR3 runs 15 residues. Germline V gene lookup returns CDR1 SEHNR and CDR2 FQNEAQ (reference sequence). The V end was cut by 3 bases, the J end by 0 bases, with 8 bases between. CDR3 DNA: TGTGCCAGCAGCTTCGAAAGAACAACTAATGAAAAACTGTTTTTT. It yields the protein CASSFERTTNEKLFF.

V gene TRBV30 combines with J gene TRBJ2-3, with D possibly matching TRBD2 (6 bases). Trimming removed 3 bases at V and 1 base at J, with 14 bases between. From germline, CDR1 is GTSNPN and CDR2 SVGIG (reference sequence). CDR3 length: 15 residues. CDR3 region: CAWSTGTGGTDTQYF. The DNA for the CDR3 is TGTGCCTGGAGCACCGGGACTGGGGGCACAGATACGCAGTATTTT.

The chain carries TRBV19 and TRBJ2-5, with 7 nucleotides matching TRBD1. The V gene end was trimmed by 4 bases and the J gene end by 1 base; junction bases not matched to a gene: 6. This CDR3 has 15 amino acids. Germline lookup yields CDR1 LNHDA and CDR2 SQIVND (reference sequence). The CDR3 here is CASSTYRGPQETQYF. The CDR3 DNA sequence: TGTGCCAGTAGTACTTACAGGGGACCCCAAGAGACCCAGTACTTC.

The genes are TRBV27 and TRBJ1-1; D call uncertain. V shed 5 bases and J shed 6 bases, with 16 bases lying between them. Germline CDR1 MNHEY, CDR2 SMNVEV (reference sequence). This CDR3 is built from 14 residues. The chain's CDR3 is CASSPRAKAPEAFF. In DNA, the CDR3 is TGTGCCAGCAGTCCCCGGGCGAAGGCTCCTGAAGCTTTCTTT.

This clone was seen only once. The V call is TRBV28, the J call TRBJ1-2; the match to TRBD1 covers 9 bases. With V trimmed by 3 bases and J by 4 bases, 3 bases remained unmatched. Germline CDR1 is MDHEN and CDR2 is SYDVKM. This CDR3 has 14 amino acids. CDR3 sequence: CASSLGTGTYGYTF. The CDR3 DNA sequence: TGTGCCAGCAGTTTGGGGACAGGGACCTATGGCTACACCTTC.

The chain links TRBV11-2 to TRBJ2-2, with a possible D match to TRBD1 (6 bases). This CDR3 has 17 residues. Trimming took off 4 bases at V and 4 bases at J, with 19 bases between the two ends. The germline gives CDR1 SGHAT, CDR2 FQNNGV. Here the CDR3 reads CASSYPRGDIPTGELFF. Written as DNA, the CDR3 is TGTGCCAGCAGCTACCCCCGAGGGGACATCCCCACCGGGGAGCTGTTTTTT.